One and the same sample provided the 10 T cell receptor delta chains below, sequenced in a study of delta chains in infants with herpesvirus infections (dated 2023 in TCRdb). The library was generated by RT-PCR. Sequencing took place on an Illumina MiSeq. To generate TCR cDNA, PBMC RNA underwent reverse transcription with SuperScript II using gamma-chain- and delta-chain-specific primers. With CATT, TCRdb called clones again from the public reads; duplicate DNA rows were later joined. In all, the sample holds thousands of delta-chain clones, and about two fifths of those were seen once. About 4.9% of the sample belongs to the ten largest clones. Source: peripheral blood, taken at time point 4 of longitudinal follow-up. Receptor source: a human donor who was a Ugandan infant, either HIV-exposed or HIV-unexposed (not recorded which).

The gene calls are TRDV2 and TRDJ1; 12 positions match TRDD3. Looked up from germline, CDR1 is GEAIGNYY and CDR2 is EKD. The CDR3 runs to 16 residues. With 1 base clipped from V and 2 bases from J, the junction kept 4 bases outside the gene matches. CDR3 sequence: CACDTLGDTGTDKLIF. The CDR3 nucleotides read TGTGCCTGTGACACTCTGGGGGATACGGGAACCGATAAACTCATCTTT.

This clone has just a few counts. The rearrangement joins TRDV2 to TRDJ1; 9 nucleotides agree with TRDD3. J gave up 0 bases and V 3 bases, and 16 bases lay outside the gene matches. This CDR3 has 19 residues. Germline V gene lookup returns CDR1 GEAIGNYY and CDR2 EKD. The CDR3 protein is CACDPLSNWGTEYTDKLIF. The CDR3 DNA sequence: TGTGCCTGTGACCCCCTGAGTAACTGGGGGACGGAGTACACCGATAAACTCATCTTT.

As to this clone: It is unclear where the CDR3 begins or ends on the DNA, so no DNA is shown, and the CDR3 is as TCRdb lists it. V usage is TRAV29/DV5 and J usage is TRDJ1; TRDD3 reflects the table's D call only, with no check against the DNA. Including both end residues, the CDR3 is 20 amino acids long. Germline V CDR1 and CDR2: NSMFDY, ISSIKDK. The chain's CDR3 is CSVLLCSGQKGGWSNDKLIF.

The sample holds a few counts of this clone. The CDR3 DNA is TGTGCCTGTGACACCTTAAACGTACTGGGGGATCAGGGAGCGCCGAATAAACTCATCTTT. Its protein is CACDTLNVLGDQGAPNKLIF. The chain employs TRDV2 and TRDJ1, with 10 bases aligning to TRDD3. Germline trimming cut 0 bases from V and 6 bases from J; bases unmatched to any gene: 21. The CDR3 spans 20 residues. Germline-derived CDR1 and CDR2 are GEAIGNYY and EKD.

The chain employs TRDV1 and TRDJ1, with 7 bases lining up with TRDD2. Germline V gives CDR1 TSWWSYY, CDR2 QGS. Unmatched junction bases numbered 18, after V lost 5 bases and J lost 0 bases. The CDR3 totals 19 residues. The CDR3 DNA reads as TGTGCTCTTGGGCCTTATTTCCTACGGCGCTACTCGTACACCGATAAACTCATCTTT. As protein: CALGPYFLRRYSYTDKLIF.

This clone is judged large. The CDR3 spells CALGGGLFPGEDCGLYTDKLIF. The CDR3 DNA reads TGTGCTCTTGGGGGCGGCCTTTTCCCAGGGGAGGATTGCGGGTTGTACACCGATAAACTCATCTTT. The chain recombines TRDV1 with TRDJ1; tentative D call: TRDD3 (5 bases). CDR1 is TSWWSYY and CDR2 is QGS in the germline V gene. The CDR3 length is 22 residues. V lost 4 bases to trimming and J lost 0 bases, with 33 bases between them.

This rearrangement joins TRDV2 to TRDJ3; TRDD3 is a possible D gene (6 bases). CDR3 size: 18 residues. The V gene lost 4 bases and the J gene lost 0 bases, with 15 bases spanning the gap. Germline values: CDR1 GEAIGNYY, CDR2 EKD. CDR3 sequence (DNA): TGTGCCTGTGAAGAACTGGCTGGGGACTCCTGGGACACCCGACAGATGTTTTTC. Encoded protein: CACEELAGDSWDTRQMFF.

As to this clone: A single base separates this from a much larger clone, so it may be a read error. The rearrangement links TRDV1 to TRDJ1, with 12 bases fitting TRDD3. After removal of 2 bases from V and 0 bases from J, the junction contained 13 bases not matched to a gene. The CDR3 is made up of 20 amino acids. Germline assignment: CDR1 TSWWSYY and CDR2 QGS. The CDR3 sequence: CALGEGPWGIRGLNTDKLIF. Here the CDR3 DNA reads TGTGCTCTTGGGGAAGGCCCCTGGGGGATACGGGGCTTGAACACCGATAAACTCATCTTT.

Concerning this clone itself: A read error may be the cause here, since a much bigger clone is one base away. CDR3 sequence reads: CACDTVSAPRRRGGVSSAYTDKLIF. DNA for the CDR3: TGTGCCTGTGACACCGTATCTGCGCCCCGCCGCCGGGGGGGGGTCAGCTCAGCCTACACCGATAAACTCATCTTT. The genes are TRDV2 and TRDJ1; D might be TRDD3 (5 bases). V gave up 0 bases and J gave up 0 bases, with 40 bases separating them. There are 25 residues in the CDR3. Germline values: CDR1 GEAIGNYY, CDR2 EKD.

The chain has TRDV2 and TRDJ1; TRDD3 matches at 12 bases. CDR3 length: 22 amino acids. Germline CDR1 is GEAIGNYY and CDR2 is EKD. J lost 8 bases, V lost 0 bases, and 27 bases had no gene match. The CDR3 nucleotides read TGTGCCTGTGACACCGTACGAGGGGGGTTACTGGGGGATACCCTTTTTGGTCGGAAACTCATCTTT. It yields the protein CACDTVRGGLLGDTLFGRKLIF.